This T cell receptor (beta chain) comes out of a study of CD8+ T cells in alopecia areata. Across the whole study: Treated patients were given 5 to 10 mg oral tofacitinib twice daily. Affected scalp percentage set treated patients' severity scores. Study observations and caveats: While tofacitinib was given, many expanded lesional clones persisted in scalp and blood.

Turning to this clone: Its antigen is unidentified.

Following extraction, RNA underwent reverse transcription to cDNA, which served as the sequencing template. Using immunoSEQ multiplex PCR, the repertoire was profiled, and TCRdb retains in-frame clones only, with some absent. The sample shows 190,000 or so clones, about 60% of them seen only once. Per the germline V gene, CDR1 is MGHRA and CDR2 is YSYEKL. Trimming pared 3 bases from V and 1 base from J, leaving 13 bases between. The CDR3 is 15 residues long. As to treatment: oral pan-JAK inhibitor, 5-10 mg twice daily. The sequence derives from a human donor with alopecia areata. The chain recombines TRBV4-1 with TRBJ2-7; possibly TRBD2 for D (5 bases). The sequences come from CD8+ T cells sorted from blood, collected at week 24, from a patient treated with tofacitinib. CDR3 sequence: CASSQGNRGSYEQYF. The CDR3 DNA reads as TGCGCCAGCAGCCAGGGGAATAGAGGGTCCTACGAGCAGTACTTC.